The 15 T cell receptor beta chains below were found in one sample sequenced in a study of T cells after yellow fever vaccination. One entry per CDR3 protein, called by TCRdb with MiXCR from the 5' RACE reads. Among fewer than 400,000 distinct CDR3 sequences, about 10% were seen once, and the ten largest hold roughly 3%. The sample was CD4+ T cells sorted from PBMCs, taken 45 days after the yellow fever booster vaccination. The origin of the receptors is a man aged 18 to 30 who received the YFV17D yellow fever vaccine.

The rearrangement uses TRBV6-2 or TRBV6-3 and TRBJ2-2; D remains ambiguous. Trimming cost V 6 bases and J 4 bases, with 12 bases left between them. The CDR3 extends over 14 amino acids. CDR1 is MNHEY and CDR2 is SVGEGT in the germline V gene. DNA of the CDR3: TGTGCCAGCAGACGCATTTCGGGCACCGGGGAGCTGTTTTTT. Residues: CASRRISGTGELFF.

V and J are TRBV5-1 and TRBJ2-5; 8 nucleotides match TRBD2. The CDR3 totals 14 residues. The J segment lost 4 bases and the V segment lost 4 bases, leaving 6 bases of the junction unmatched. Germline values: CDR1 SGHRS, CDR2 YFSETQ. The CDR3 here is CASSPFTSGETQYF. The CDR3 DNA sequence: TGCGCCAGCAGCCCATTTACTAGCGGAGAGACCCAGTACTTC.

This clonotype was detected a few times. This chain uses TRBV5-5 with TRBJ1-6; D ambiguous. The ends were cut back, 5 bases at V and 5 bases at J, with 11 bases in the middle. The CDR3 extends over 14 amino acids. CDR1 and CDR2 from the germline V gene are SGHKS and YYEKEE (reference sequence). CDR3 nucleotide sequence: TGTGCCAGCAGAAGGAGCTACGATAATTCACCCCTCCACTTT. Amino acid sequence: CASRRSYDNSPLHF.

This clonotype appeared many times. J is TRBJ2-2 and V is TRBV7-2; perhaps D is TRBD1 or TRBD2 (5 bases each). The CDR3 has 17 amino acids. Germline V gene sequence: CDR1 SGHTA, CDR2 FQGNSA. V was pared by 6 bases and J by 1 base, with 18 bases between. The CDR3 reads CASRSFGTDLNTGELFF. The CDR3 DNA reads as TGTGCCAGCAGGTCGTTTGGGACGGATCTGAACACCGGGGAGCTGTTTTTT.

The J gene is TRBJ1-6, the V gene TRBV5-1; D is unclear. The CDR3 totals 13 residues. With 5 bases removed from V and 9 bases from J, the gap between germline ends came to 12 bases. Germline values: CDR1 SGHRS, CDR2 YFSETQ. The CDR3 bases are TGCGCCAGCAGGTATACACAAGGTTCACCCCTCCACTTT. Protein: CASRYTQGSPLHF.

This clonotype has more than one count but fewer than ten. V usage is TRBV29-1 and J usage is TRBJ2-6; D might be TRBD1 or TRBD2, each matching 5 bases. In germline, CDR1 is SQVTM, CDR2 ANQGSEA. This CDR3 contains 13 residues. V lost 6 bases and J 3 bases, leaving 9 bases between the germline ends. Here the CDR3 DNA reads TGCAGCGTCAGGGCGGGTGGGGCCAACGTCCTGACTTTC. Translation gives CSVRAGGANVLTF.

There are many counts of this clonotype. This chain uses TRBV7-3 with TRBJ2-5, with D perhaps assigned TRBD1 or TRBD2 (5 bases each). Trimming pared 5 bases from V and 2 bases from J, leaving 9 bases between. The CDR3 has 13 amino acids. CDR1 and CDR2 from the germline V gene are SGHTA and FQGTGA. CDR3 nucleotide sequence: TGTGCCAGCAGCCAATGGGGGCAAGAGACCCAGTACTTC. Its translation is CASSQWGQETQYF.

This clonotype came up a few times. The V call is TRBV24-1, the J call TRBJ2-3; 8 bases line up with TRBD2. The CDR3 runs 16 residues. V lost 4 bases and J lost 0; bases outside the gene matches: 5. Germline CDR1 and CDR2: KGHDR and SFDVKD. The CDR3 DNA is TGTGCCACCAGTGACCCTAGCGGGTCTAGCACAGATACGCAGTATTTT. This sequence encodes CATSDPSGSSTDTQYF.

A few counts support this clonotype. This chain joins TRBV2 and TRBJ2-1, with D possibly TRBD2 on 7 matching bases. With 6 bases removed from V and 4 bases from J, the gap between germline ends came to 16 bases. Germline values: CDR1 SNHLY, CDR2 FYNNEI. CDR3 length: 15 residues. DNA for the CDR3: TGTGCCAGCAGGATCCTCGGGGGGCCGTACAATGAGCAGTTCTTC. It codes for CASRILGGPYNEQFF. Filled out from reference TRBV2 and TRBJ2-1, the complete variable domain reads EPEVTQTPSHQVTQMGQEVILRCVPISNHLYFYWYRQILGQKVEFLVSFYNNEISEKSEIFDDQFSVERPDGSNFTLKIRSTKLEDSAMYFCASRILGGPYNEQFFGPGTRLTVL.

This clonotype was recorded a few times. CDR3 bases: TGTGCCAGCAGTTTATTTGGCGTCTACAATGAGCAGTTCTTC. It translates to CASSLFGVYNEQFF. V gene TRBV28 combines with J gene TRBJ2-1; D uncertain. CDR1 is MDHEN and CDR2 is SYDVKM in the germline V gene. Trimming removed 1 base at V and 3 bases at J, with 7 bases between. The CDR3 runs 14 residues.

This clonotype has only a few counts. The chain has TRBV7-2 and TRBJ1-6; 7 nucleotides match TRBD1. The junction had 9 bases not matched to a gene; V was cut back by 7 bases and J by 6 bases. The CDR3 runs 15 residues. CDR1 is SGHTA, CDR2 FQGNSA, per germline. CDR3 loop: CASNPGDSFNSPLHF. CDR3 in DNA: TGTGCCAGCAACCCAGGGGACAGCTTTAATTCACCCCTCCACTTT.

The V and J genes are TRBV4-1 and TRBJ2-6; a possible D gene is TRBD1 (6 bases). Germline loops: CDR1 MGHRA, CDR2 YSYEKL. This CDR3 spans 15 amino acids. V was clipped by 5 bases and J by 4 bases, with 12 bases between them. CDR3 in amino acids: CASSYRDPGANVLTF. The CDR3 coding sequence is TGCGCCAGCAGCTACAGGGACCCCGGGGCCAACGTCCTGACTTTC.

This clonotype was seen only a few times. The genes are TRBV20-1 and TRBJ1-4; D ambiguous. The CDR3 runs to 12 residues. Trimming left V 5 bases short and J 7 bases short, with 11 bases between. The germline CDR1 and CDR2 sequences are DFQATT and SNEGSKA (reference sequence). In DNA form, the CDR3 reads TGCAGTGCTTGGGTGAACGGTGAAAAACTGTTTTTT. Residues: CSAWVNGEKLFF.

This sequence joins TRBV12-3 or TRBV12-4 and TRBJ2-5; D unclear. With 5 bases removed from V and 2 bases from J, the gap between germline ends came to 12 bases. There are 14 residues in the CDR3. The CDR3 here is CASSRHGNQETQYF. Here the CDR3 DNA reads TGTGCCAGCAGTCGACACGGAAATCAAGAGACCCAGTACTTC.

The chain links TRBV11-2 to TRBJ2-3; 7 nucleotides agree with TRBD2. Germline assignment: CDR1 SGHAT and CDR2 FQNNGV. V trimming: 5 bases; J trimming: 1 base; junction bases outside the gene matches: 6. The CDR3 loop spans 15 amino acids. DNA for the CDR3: TGTGCCAGCAGCGAATCAACTAGCGGCACAGATACGCAGTATTTT. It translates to CASSESTSGTDTQYF.